The 28 T cell receptor beta chains below all came from one sample that was sequenced in a study of blood T cell repertoires in COVID-19. Measured with immunoSEQ multiplex PCR; TCRdb has only the in-frame clones, and not every one. The data hold about 180,000 clones, with 75% to 90% observed a single time. The sequenced sample consisted of peripheral blood. These receptors all come from a woman aged 40 to 49 with COVID-19, enrolled during active disease.

This clone was picked up one time. The gene calls are TRBV27 and TRBJ2-1; 15 bases match TRBD2. Germline loops: CDR1 MNHEY, CDR2 SMNVEV (reference sequence). The CDR3 length is 17 residues. V lost 5 bases and J lost 6; bases outside the gene matches: 8. CDR3 DNA sequence: TGTGCCAGCAGTCCACCACGGACTAGCGGGAGGGCCAATGAGCAGTTCTTC. It specifies CASSPPRTSGRANEQFF.

V usage is TRBV10-1 and J usage is TRBJ1-3; D ambiguous. This CDR3 has 15 residues. Per the germline V gene, CDR1 is WNHNN and CDR2 is SYGVQD (reference sequence). The V end was cut by 2 bases, the J end by 0 bases, with 8 bases between. DNA for the CDR3: TGCGCCAGCAGTGAGAAACGGAGCTCTGGAAACACCATATATTTT. As protein: CASSEKRSSGNTIYF.

CDR3 bases: TGTGCCATCACGAGACTAGCGGGAGACGTCAATGAGCAGTTCTTC. Translating it yields CAITRLAGDVNEQFF. The chain links TRBV10-3 to TRBJ2-1; 12 nucleotides align to TRBD2. The CDR3 has 15 residues. Germline V CDR1 and CDR2: ENHRY, SYGVKD. V was pared by 7 bases and J by 6 bases, with 7 bases of the junction left unmatched.

Here the CDR3 reads CASRPQGNTEAFF. The CDR3 bases are TGTGCCAGCAGACCACAGGGAAACACTGAAGCTTTCTTT. The chain has TRBV27 and TRBJ1-1, with D tentatively TRBD1 (6 bases). Trimming removed 6 bases from V and 2 bases from J, with 10 bases in between. CDR3 length: 13 amino acids. From germline, CDR1 is MNHEY and CDR2 SMNVEV (reference sequence).

In regard to this clone: Just one base apart from a much larger clone, this may be a read error. Other DNA sequences of this sample code for an identical CDR3. The chain has TRBV5-6 and TRBJ2-7; maybe TRBD2 (6 bases). Germline CDR1 and CDR2: SGHDT and YYEEEE. The CDR3 is 14 residues long. Trimming removed 4 bases from V and 2 bases from J, with 13 bases in between. The CDR3 loop is CASSRRGRAYEQYF. The CDR3 region has the DNA TGTGCCAGCAGCCGGCGGGGAAGAGCCTACGAGCAGTACTTC.

The V call is TRBV19, the J call TRBJ2-4, with TRBD1 matching 7 bases. The CDR3 consists of 20 residues. Germline V gives CDR1 LNHDA, CDR2 SQIVND (reference sequence). Trimming at V came to 6 bases and at J to 0 bases, leaving 20 bases not matched to a gene. The CDR3 nucleotides are TGTGCCAGTAGCCCTGGGTTCCGGGACAGCTCGGAAGGAGCCAAAAACATTCAGTACTTC. Translated: CASSPGFRDSSEGAKNIQYF.

The chain is built from TRBV21-1 and TRBJ2-7; the table's D gene call, TRBD1, was not cross checked with the DNA. TRBV21-1 is flagged as a pseudogene. CDR3 size: 14 residues. In DNA, the CDR3 is TGTGCCAGCAAAGGGGGCCTAAGCTCCTACGAGCAGTACTTC. It translates to CASKGGLSSYEQYF.

The rearrangement links TRBV11-2 to TRBJ2-3; 8 bases fit TRBD2. CDR1 is SGHAT and CDR2 is FQNNGV in the germline V gene. CDR3 length equals 16 residues. The junction had 8 bases not matched to a gene; V was cut back by 1 base and J by 5 bases. The CDR3 DNA reads TGTGCCAGCAGCTTAGGACCCAGGGGACTAGGAGATACGCAGTATTTT. Its protein is CASSLGPRGLGDTQYF.

This clone has just a few counts. This chain uses TRBV5-1 with TRBJ2-5; D is ambiguous. V was shortened by 0 bases and J by 3 bases, with 6 bases between the two germline ends. The CDR3 length is 13 residues. CDR1 is SGHRS, CDR2 YFSETQ, per germline. The CDR3 protein is CASSLVFEETQYF. The CDR3 nucleotides read TGCGCCAGCAGCTTGGTTTTCGAAGAGACCCAGTACTTC.

This chain uses TRBV5-1 with TRBJ2-7, with 9 bases aligning to TRBD1. The CDR3 extends over 15 amino acids. The V gene's germline CDR1 is SGHRS and CDR2 YFSETQ. J gave up 3 bases and V 4 bases, and 8 bases lay outside the gene matches. The CDR3 coding sequence is TGCGCCAGCAGCCTGGGCGGGACAGGGAACTACGAGCAGTACTTC. It is translated as CASSLGGTGNYEQYF.

This clone occurred a few times. The chain joins TRBV7-6 to TRBJ2-3; D ambiguous. CDR1 is SGHVS and CDR2 is FNYEAQ in the germline V gene. This CDR3 has 15 amino acids. Trimming took 1 base from V and 1 from J, leaving 9 bases between them. CDR3 region: CASSLVVRGTDTQYF. Written as DNA, the CDR3 is TGTGCCAGCAGCTTAGTCGTTCGCGGCACAGATACGCAGTATTTT.

This chain joins TRBV5-5 and TRBJ2-3, with TRBD2 identical over 8 bases. There are 15 residues in the CDR3. The V segment lost 2 bases and the J segment 4 bases; nucleotides outside the gene matches: 6. CDR1 SGHKS and CDR2 YYEKEE come from the germline V gene (reference sequence). As DNA, the CDR3 is TGTGCCAGCAGCTTCCACAGCGGGAGTTCAGATACGCAGTATTTT. Translated, it gives CASSFHSGSSDTQYF.

The V gene is TRBV6-6, the J gene TRBJ1-1; D ambiguous. Germline V gives CDR1 MNHNY, CDR2 SVGAGI (reference sequence). Trimming took off 3 bases at V and 1 base at J, with 9 bases between the two ends. This CDR3 has 14 amino acids. CDR3 sequence (DNA): TGTGCCAGCAGTTATCGGAGTTCGAACACTGAAGCTTTCTTT. Its translation is CASSYRSSNTEAFF.

This chain joins TRBV6-4 and TRBJ2-6; 9 bases align to TRBD1. The V and J ends lost 4 bases and 0 bases, in that order; junction bases with no gene match: 7. In germline, CDR1 is MRHNA, CDR2 SNTAGT. This CDR3 spans 18 amino acids. The CDR3 reads CASSGGGQGVSGANVLTF. CDR3 coding DNA: TGTGCCAGCAGTGGAGGGGGACAGGGAGTCTCTGGGGCCAACGTCCTGACTTTC.

This chain joins TRBV7-9 and TRBJ2-7; TRBD2 might be the D (6 bases). The CDR3 contains 13 residues. The V end was cut by 8 bases, the J end by 0 bases, with 11 bases between. CDR1 SEHNR and CDR2 FQNEAQ come from the germline V gene (reference sequence). The CDR3 reads CASALEGSYEQYF. Here the CDR3 DNA reads TGTGCCAGCGCTCTGGAGGGCTCCTACGAGCAGTACTTC.

The chain links TRBV6-5 to TRBJ1-4; D gene ambiguous. Trimming took 0 bases from V and 3 from J, leaving 11 bases between them. There are 16 residues in the CDR3. Germline V gene lookup returns CDR1 MNHEY and CDR2 SVGAGI. CDR3: CASSYSSWGANEKLFF. CDR3 DNA: TGTGCCAGCAGTTACTCGAGCTGGGGAGCTAATGAAAAACTGTTTTTT.

This clone appeared a single time. The rearrangement joins TRBV7-8 to TRBJ1-1; 8 bases map to TRBD1. Germline values: CDR1 SGHVS, CDR2 FQNEAQ. This CDR3 has 16 residues. The V gene end was trimmed by 3 bases and the J gene end by 0 bases; junction bases not matched to a gene: 6. Here the CDR3 DNA reads TGTGCCAGCAGCTTGGGACAGGTTAGCATGAACACTGAAGCTTTCTTT. The encoded protein is CASSLGQVSMNTEAFF.

This clone was counted a few times. V is TRBV28 and J is TRBJ1-1; D might be TRBD1 (6 bases). The germline gives CDR1 MDHEN, CDR2 SYDVKM. This CDR3 spans 14 amino acids. V was trimmed by 2 bases and J by 3 bases, leaving 10 bases between them. As DNA, the CDR3 is TGTGCCAGCAGTTTAGGAAGACAGGACACTGAAGCTTTCTTT. Translating it yields CASSLGRQDTEAFF.

The chain couples TRBV28 to TRBJ2-3; 8 bases align to TRBD1. V was pared by 8 bases and J by 2 bases, with 9 bases of the junction left unmatched. The CDR3 sequence is 15 residues long. Germline V lookup: CDR1 MDHEN, CDR2 SYDVKM. The CDR3 coding sequence is TGTGCCAGCGGGCTGAGGACAGGGCCCACAGATACGCAGTATTTT. Its protein is CASGLRTGPTDTQYF. Based on the CDR3 plus reference TRBV28 and TRBJ2-3, the full variable domain is DVKVTQSSRYLVKRTGEKVFLECVQDMDHENMFWYRQDPGLGLRLIYFSYDVKMKEKGDIPEGYSVSREKKERFSLILESASTNQTSMYLCASGLRTGPTDTQYFGPGTRLTVL.

This chain uses TRBV4-1 with TRBJ2-7, with D unclear. V lost 1 base, J lost 3 bases, and 4 bases lay in between. Germline V gene sequence: CDR1 MGHRA, CDR2 YSYEKL. The CDR3 is 12 amino acids. CDR3 protein: CASSQGVYEQYF. CDR3 DNA: TGCGCCAGCAGCCAAGGCGTCTACGAGCAGTACTTC.

The CDR3 spells CASSWQREQYF. In DNA form, the CDR3 reads TGTGCCAGCAGCTGGCAGCGCGAGCAGTACTTC. The V and J genes are TRBV7-9 and TRBJ2-7, with D uncertain. This CDR3 spans 11 amino acids. Germline assignment: CDR1 SEHNR and CDR2 FQNEAQ (reference sequence). V gave up 4 bases and J gave up 6 bases, with 7 bases separating them.

The genes are TRBV18 and TRBJ2-1; 8 nucleotides agree with TRBD1. CDR1 and CDR2 (germline): KGHSH, LQKENI. This CDR3 is 15 amino acids long. Trimming cost V 4 bases and J 7 bases; bases outside gene matches: 9. CDR3 DNA sequence: TGTGCCAGCTCACTTCAGGGGGCTTTCGGGAATGAGCAGTTCTTC. This codes for CASSLQGAFGNEQFF.

As regards this clone: The sample carries other DNA sequences with the same CDR3. This CDR3 reads CASSFGGVETQYF. The CDR3 DNA is TGTGCCAGCAGTTTTGGCGGGGTGGAGACCCAGTACTTC. The genes are TRBV12-3 or TRBV12-4 and TRBJ2-5; a weak D match, TRBD2 (6 bases). The CDR3 has 13 amino acids. Trimming pared 3 bases from V and 5 bases from J, leaving 10 bases between.

This sequence joins TRBV13 and TRBJ1-2; 8 nucleotides match TRBD1. This CDR3 region has 14 residues. V shed 3 bases, J shed 4 bases, and the junction held 4 bases outside the gene matches. Per the germline V gene, CDR1 is PRHDT and CDR2 is FYEKMQ (reference sequence). The DNA of the CDR3 is TGTGCCAGCAGCTTTCAGGGGGCAGGCTATGGCTACACCTTC. Amino acids: CASSFQGAGYGYTF. The full variable domain, rest sourced from reference TRBV13 and TRBJ1-2, is AAGVIQSPRHLIKEKRETATLKCYPIPRHDTVYWYQQGPGQDPQFLISFYEKMQSDKGSIPDRFSAQQFSDYHSELNMSSLELGDSALYFCASSFQGAGYGYTFGSGTRLTVV.

The V and J genes are TRBV5-1 and TRBJ2-5; D gene ambiguous. The length of the CDR3 is 11 residues. Germline V CDR1 and CDR2: SGHRS, YFSETQ. The germline V and J ends were trimmed by 5 bases and 2 bases, with 4 bases remaining between them. In DNA, the CDR3 is TGCGCCAGCAGACTGCAAGAGACCCAGTACTTC. Its translation is CASRLQETQYF. The whole variable domain, filled in from reference TRBV5-1 and TRBJ2-5, reads KAGVTQTPRYLIKTRGQQVTLSCSPISGHRSVSWYQQTPGQGLQFLFEYFSETQRNKGNFPGRFSGRQFSNSRSEMNVSTLELGDSALYLCASRLQETQYFGPGTRLLVL.

This clone appeared a single time. The V call is TRBV6-5, the J call TRBJ2-7; possible D gene TRBD2, 5 bases. Germline V gene sequence: CDR1 MNHEY, CDR2 SVGAGI. With 2 bases removed from V and 9 bases from J, the gap between germline ends came to 17 bases. The CDR3 runs 14 residues. The CDR3 loop is CASSYQTLRERQYF. The CDR3 region has the DNA TGTGCCAGCAGTTACCAAACCCTAAGGGAGAGGCAGTACTTC.

The chain is built from TRBV2 and TRBJ2-1; 11 bases agree with TRBD2. The CDR3 runs to 15 residues. Germline V gene lookup returns CDR1 SNHLY and CDR2 FYNNEI. The CDR3 here is CSSLAGGFLYNEQFF. In nucleotides, the CDR3 is TGTTCTTCCCTAGCGGGAGGTTTTCTGTACAATGAGCAGTTCTTC.

The chain uses TRBV5-1 and TRBJ2-2, with 9 positions matching TRBD1. CDR1 and CDR2 (germline): SGHRS, YFSETQ. The CDR3 sequence is 15 residues long. The V segment lost 3 bases and the J segment 3 bases; nucleotides outside the gene matches: 3. CDR3 sequence (DNA): TGCGCCAGCAGCTCCGGGACAGGGTACACCGGGGAGCTGTTTTTT. As protein: CASSSGTGYTGELFF.